The 7 T cell receptor beta chains below were found in one sample sequenced in a study of Graves' ophthalmopathy and Graves' hyperthyroidism. Amplification of TCR beta CDR3 regions used RNA transcripts. RT-PCR was first run with HTBI primers, then multiplex PCR in a second round. TCRdb reprocessed the multiplex PCR reads with MiXCR, giving one entry per CDR3 protein. The repertoire holds about 370,000 distinct CDR3 sequences, about a sixth seen once, with 2.4% in the top ten. Sequencing input: peripheral blood. The receptors stem from an adult woman with stable Graves' hyperthyroidism.

The chain carries TRBV6-5 and TRBJ2-4, with 10 bases lining up with TRBD1. This CDR3 has 16 residues. Unmatched junction bases numbered 5, after V lost 3 bases and J lost 3 bases. Per the germline V gene, CDR1 is MNHEY and CDR2 is SVGAGI. The CDR3 protein is CASSYGQGVNKNIQYF. The CDR3 bases are TGTGCCAGCAGTTATGGACAGGGGGTAAACAAAAACATTCAGTACTTC.

This clonotype was seen repeatedly, ten times or more. This chain connects TRBV2 to TRBJ1-2; the D gene is possibly TRBD1 (6 bases). V was pared by 6 bases and J by 8 bases, with 16 bases between. Germline values: CDR1 SNHLY, CDR2 FYNNEI. This CDR3 is 13 amino acids long. DNA for the CDR3: TGTGCCAGCAGGGAGATGCCAGGGGAAGGCTACACCTTC. It translates to CASREMPGEGYTF.

This clonotype has a count of ten or more. The J gene is TRBJ1-6, the V gene TRBV30; D possibly corresponds to TRBD1 (6 bases). CDR1 GTSNPN and CDR2 SVGIG come from the germline V gene (reference sequence). CDR3 size: 15 residues. Deletions cut 3 bases from V and 10 bases from J, with 19 bases between. For the CDR3, the DNA is TGTGCCTGGAGCCGCACGCAGGGGAGTGGGTCACCCCTCCACTTT. Protein product: CAWSRTQGSGSPLHF.

The sample holds many counts of this clonotype. This rearrangement joins TRBV30 to TRBJ1-1, with D possibly matching TRBD1 (5 bases). Germline V gene lookup returns CDR1 GTSNPN and CDR2 SVGIG (reference sequence). This CDR3 has 17 residues. V dropped 4 bases and J dropped 0 bases, with 21 bases sitting between them. CDR3 DNA sequence: TGTGCCTGGAAATTTGCAGGGTCACTCCGCATGAACACTGAAGCTTTCTTT. Encoded protein: CAWKFAGSLRMNTEAFF.

At least ten counts were recorded for this clonotype. The gene calls are TRBV11-2 and TRBJ2-4; the match to TRBD2 covers 7 bases. V lost 7 bases, J lost 6 bases, and 18 bases stayed unmatched. Looked up from germline, CDR1 is SGHAT and CDR2 is FQNNGV. CDR3 length equals 17 residues. The CDR3 protein is CASTHGRGRERVNIQYF. The CDR3 bases are TGTGCCAGCACCCACGGGCGCGGGCGGGAGAGGGTAAACATTCAGTACTTC.

This rearrangement joins TRBV6-9 to TRBJ1-2; 9 nucleotides align to TRBD1. Trimming took 3 bases from V and 2 from J; bases not matched to a gene: 7. The CDR3 is 16 residues long. Germline CDR1 and CDR2: MNHGY and SVAAGI. CDR3 residues: CASSYRTGVKNYGYTF. CDR3 in DNA: TGTGCCAGCAGTTACCGGACAGGGGTGAAAAACTATGGCTACACCTTC.

This clonotype was seen repeatedly, ten times or more. The V and J genes are TRBV7-9 and TRBJ1-2; D is unclear. Per the germline V gene, CDR1 is SEHNR and CDR2 is FQNEAQ (reference sequence). This CDR3 region has 14 residues. V was trimmed by 0 bases and J by 4 bases, leaving 9 bases between them. CDR3 sequence (DNA): TGTGCCAGCAGCTTAGCGGAAGGCAGCTATGGCTACACCTTC. Protein: CASSLAEGSYGYTF.